This TCR beta chain appears in the sequencing data of a study of CD8+ T cells in alopecia areata. Study context: Female approximately 7-10-week-old C3H/HeJ recipients received skin from 6-12-month-old C3H/HeJ graft donors with spontaneous alopecia. Study conclusions and caveats: TCR sharing across patients was less clear than in mice, possibly HLA-related. Clonality in lesional scalp, especially alopecia totalis/universalis, exceeded that of normal scalp.

The table lists this clone with many counts. The antigen is undetermined. Germline and genes: mouse. The read falls 4 residues short of the CDR3 end, and the missing part is taken from the germline J gene. Germline CDR1 reads NSHNY; CDR2 reads SYGAGN. J gave up 1 base and V 3 bases, and 3 bases lay outside the gene matches. The CDR3 sequence is 16 residues long. Time point specified: mouse skin 6 weeks after grafting, around onset of hair loss. It was cDNA, reverse transcribed from extracted RNA, that served as the sequencing template. Libraries were prepared by immunoSEQ multiplex PCR; TCRdb keeps only in-frame clonotypes and omits some of them. This record lists 1,500 to 2,000 clones, none seen once only, and the top ten clones contain around 27%.

This rearrangement joins TRBV13-1 to TRBJ2-3; 12 nucleotides match TRBD2. The sample here was skin, taken at week 6. The origin of this receptor is a C3H/HeJ mouse with alopecia areata. MHC haplotype here: H2-k. Partial CDR3 DNA: TGTGCCAGCAGTGCGGACTGGGGGGGTGGTGCAGAA. Its translation is CASSADWGGGAE. The CDR3 reads in full as CASSADWGGGAETLYF.